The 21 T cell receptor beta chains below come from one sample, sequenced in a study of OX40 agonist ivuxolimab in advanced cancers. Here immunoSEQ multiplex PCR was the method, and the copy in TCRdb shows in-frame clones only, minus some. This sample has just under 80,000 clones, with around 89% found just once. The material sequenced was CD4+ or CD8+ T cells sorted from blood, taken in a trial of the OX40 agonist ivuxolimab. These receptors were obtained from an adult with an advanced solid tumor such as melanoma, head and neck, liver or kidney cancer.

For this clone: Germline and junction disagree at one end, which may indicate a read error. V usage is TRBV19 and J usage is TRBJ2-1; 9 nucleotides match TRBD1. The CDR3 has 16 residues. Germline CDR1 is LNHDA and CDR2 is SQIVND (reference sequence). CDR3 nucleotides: TGTGCCAGTAGTGTAGACAGGGGGAGCTCCTACAATGAGCAGTTCTTC. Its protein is CASSVDRGSSYNEQFF.

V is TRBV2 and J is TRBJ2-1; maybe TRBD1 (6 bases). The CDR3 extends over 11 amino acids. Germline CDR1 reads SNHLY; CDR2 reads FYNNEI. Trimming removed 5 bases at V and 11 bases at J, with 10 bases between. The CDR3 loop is CASSQGRKQFF. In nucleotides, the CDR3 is TGTGCCAGCAGTCAGGGGAGAAAGCAGTTCTTC.

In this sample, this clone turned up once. The CDR3 protein is CASTLQGNTGELFF. In DNA, the CDR3 is TGTGCCAGCACCTTACAGGGGAACACCGGGGAGCTGTTTTTT. The chain combines TRBV6-6 with TRBJ2-2, with D tentatively TRBD1 (6 bases). CDR3 size: 14 residues. V was pared by 7 bases and J by 1 base, with 10 bases between. Germline V gives CDR1 MNHNY, CDR2 SVGAGI (reference sequence).

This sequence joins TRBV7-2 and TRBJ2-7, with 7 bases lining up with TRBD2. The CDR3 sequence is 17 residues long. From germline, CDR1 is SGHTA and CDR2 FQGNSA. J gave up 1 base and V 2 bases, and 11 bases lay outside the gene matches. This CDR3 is CASSLLFLAGESYEQYF. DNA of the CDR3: TGTGCCAGCAGCTTACTCTTTCTGGCGGGAGAGTCCTACGAGCAGTACTTC.

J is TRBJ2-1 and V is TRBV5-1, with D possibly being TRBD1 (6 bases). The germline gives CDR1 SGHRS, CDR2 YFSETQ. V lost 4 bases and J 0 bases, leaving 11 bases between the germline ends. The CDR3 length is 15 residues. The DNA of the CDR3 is TGCGCCAGCAGCGCGGACAGCCTCTCCTACAATGAGCAGTTCTTC. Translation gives CASSADSLSYNEQFF.

This chain's CDR3 is CASSWTGESYEQYF. The CDR3 DNA reads as TGTGCCAGCAGCTGGACAGGGGAATCTTACGAGCAGTACTTC. J is TRBJ2-7 and V is TRBV5-5; 9 nucleotides align to TRBD1. This CDR3 has 14 residues. V trimming: 3 bases; J trimming: 4 bases; junction bases outside the gene matches: 5. Per the germline V gene, CDR1 is SGHKS and CDR2 is YYEKEE (reference sequence).

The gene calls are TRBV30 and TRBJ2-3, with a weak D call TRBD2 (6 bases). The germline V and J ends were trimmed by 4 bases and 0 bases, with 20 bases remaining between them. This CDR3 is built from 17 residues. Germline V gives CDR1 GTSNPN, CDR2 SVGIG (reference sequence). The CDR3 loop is CAWNFGGGSSSTDTQYF. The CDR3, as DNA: TGTGCCTGGAACTTTGGGGGAGGTTCCTCTAGCACAGATACGCAGTATTTT.

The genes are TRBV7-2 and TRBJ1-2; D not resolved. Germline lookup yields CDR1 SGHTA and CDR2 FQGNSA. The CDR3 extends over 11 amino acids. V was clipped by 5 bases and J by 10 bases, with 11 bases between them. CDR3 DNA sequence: TGTGCCAGCAGCCCCCAGATAGCCTACACCTTC. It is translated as CASSPQIAYTF.

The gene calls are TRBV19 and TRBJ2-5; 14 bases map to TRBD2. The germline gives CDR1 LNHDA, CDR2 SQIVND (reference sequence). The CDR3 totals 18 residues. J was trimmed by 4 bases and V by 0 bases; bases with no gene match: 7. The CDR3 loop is CASSIDRGLAGVSETQYF. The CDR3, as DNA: TGTGCCAGTAGTATAGATCGGGGACTAGCGGGAGTGTCAGAGACCCAGTACTTC. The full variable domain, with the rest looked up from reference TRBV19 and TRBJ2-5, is DGGITQSPKYLFRKEGQNVTLSCEQNLNHDAMYWYRQDPGQGLRLIYYSQIVNDFQKGDIAEGYSVSREKKESFPLTVTSAQKNPTAFYLCASSIDRGLAGVSETQYFGPGTRLLVL.

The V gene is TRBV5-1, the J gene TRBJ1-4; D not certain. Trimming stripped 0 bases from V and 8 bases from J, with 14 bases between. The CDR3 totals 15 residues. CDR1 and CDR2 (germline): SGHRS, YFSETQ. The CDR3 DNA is TGCGCCAGCAGCTTGGTGCCCTCCACGGAGGAAAAACTGTTTTTT. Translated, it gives CASSLVPSTEEKLFF.

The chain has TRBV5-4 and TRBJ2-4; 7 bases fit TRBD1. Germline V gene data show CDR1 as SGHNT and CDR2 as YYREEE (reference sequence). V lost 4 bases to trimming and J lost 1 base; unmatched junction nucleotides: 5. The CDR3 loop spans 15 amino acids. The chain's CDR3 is CASSPNRGAKNIQYF. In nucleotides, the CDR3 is TGTGCCAGCAGCCCAAACAGGGGTGCCAAAAACATTCAGTACTTC. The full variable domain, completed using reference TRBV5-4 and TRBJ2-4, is ETGVTQSPTHLIKTRGQQVTLRCSSQSGHNTVSWYQQALGQGPQFIFQYYREEENGRGNFPPRFSGLQFPNYSSELNVNALELDDSALYLCASSPNRGAKNIQYFGAGTRLSVL.

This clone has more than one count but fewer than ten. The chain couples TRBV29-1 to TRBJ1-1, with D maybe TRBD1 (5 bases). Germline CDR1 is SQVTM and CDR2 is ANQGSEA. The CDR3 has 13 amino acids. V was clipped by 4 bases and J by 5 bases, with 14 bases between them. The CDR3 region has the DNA TGCAGCGTTGGTACCGGGGCAGGAACTGAAGCTTTCTTT. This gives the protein CSVGTGAGTEAFF. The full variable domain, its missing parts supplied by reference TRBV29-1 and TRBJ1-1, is SAVISQKPSRDICQRGTSLTIQCQVDSQVTMMFWYRQQPGQSLTLIATANQGSEATYESGFVIDKFPISRPNLTFSTLTVSNMSPEDSSIYLCSVGTGAGTEAFFGQGTRLTVV.

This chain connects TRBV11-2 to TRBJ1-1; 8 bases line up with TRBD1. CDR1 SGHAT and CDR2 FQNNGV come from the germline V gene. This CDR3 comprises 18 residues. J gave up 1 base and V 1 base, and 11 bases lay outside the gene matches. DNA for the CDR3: TGTGCCAGCAGCTTAGTAGGGGGGACCGGGACAGGGAACACTGAAGCTTTCTTT. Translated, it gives CASSLVGGTGTGNTEAFF. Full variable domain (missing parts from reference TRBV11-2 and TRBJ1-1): EAGVAQSPRYKIIEKRQSVAFWCNPISGHATLYWYQQILGQGPKLLIQFQNNGVVDDSQLPKDRFSAERLKGVDSTLKIQPAKLEDSAVYLCASSLVGGTGTGNTEAFFGQGTRLTVV.

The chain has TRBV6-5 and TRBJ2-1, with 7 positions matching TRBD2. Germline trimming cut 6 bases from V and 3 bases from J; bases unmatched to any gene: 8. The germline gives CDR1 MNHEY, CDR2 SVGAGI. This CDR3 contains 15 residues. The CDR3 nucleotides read TGTGCCAGCAGCCGGACTAGAAACAGCTACAATGAGCAGTTCTTC. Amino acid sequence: CASSRTRNSYNEQFF.

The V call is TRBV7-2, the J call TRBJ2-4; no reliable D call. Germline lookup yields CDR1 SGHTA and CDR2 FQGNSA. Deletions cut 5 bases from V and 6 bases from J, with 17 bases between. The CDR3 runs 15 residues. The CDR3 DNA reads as TGTGCCAGCAGCCCCCGTCTGACCCACCCAAACATTCAGTACTTC. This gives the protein CASSPRLTHPNIQYF.

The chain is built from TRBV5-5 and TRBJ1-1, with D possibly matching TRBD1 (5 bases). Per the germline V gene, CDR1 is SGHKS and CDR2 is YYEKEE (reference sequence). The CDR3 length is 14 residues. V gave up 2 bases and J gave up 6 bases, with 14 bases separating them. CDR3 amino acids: CASSFADQGAEAFF. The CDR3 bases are TGTGCCAGCAGCTTCGCGGATCAGGGAGCTGAAGCTTTCTTT. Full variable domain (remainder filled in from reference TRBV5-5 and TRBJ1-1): DAGVTQSPTHLIKTRGQQVTLRCSPISGHKSVSWYQQVLGQGPQFIFQYYEKEERGRGNFPDRFSARQFPNYSSELNVNALLLGDSALYLCASSFADQGAEAFFGQGTRLTVV.

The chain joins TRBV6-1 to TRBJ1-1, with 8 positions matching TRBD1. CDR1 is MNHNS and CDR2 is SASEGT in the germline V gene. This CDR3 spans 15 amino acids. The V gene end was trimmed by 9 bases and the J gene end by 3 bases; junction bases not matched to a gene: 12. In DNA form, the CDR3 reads TGTGCCAGTCGACCACTGACAGGGGTTTACACTGAAGCTTTCTTT. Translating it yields CASRPLTGVYTEAFF.

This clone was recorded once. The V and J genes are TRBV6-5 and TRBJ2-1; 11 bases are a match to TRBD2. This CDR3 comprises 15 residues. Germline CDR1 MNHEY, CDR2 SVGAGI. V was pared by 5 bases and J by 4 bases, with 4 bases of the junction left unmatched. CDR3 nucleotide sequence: TGTGCCAGCAGTGCCACTAGCGGGAGTTACAATGAGCAGTTCTTC. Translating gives CASSATSGSYNEQFF.

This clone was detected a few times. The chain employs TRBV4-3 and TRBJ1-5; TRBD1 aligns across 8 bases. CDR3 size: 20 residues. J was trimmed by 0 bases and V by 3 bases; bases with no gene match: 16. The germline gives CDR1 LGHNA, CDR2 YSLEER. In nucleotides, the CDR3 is TGCGCCAGCAGCCATTCAGTAGGACAGGGCAGCCAATATAGCAATCAGCCCCAGCATTTT. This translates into CASSHSVGQGSQYSNQPQHF.

The CDR3 bases are TGTGCCAGCAGCTCCGAAGGAGCCAGGGCGGGCGAGCAGTACTTC. Protein: CASSSEGARAGEQYF. The V call is TRBV11-1, the J call TRBJ2-7; tentatively, D is TRBD1 or TRBD2 (5 bases each). Germline V CDR1 and CDR2: SGHAT, FQDESV (reference sequence). The germline V and J ends were trimmed by 4 bases and 6 bases, with 19 bases remaining between them. The CDR3 has 15 residues.

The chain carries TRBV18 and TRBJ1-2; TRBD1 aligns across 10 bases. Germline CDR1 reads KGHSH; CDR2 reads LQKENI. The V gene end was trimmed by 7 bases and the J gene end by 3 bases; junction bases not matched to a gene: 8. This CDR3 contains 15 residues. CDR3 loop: CASCRDRGADYGYTF. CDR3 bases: TGTGCCAGCTGCCGGGACAGGGGCGCGGACTATGGCTACACCTTC.